This is a list of T cell receptor beta chains from one sample in a study of post-analysis software for immune sequencing data. MiXCR, applied by TCRdb to the PCR reads, yields one record per CDR3 protein. The data show approximately 770,000 distinct CDR3 sequences, 35% to 55% seen once. Sequencing was performed on blood. Receptors originate from a girl aged 10 to 17 with multiple sclerosis. Both conserved end residues are part of each CDR3. Fields, in order: V gene, J gene, D gene, clone size, CDR3 protein, CDR3 DNA. A D gene is named only where the DNA matches it firmly. Some rows have no size entry. The others give once, few or many, or a class for an expanded clone.

TRBV5-1	TRBJ2-1	TRBD1	many	CASSRDRGHNEQFF	TGCGCCAGCTCGCGGGACAGGGGGCACAATGAGCAGTTCTTC
TRBV7-6	TRBJ2-1	-	-	CASSLPDGLATSNEQFF	TGTGCCAGCAGCTTACCCGACGGGCTAGCGACAAGCAATGAGCAGTTCTTC
TRBV29-1	TRBJ1-2	TRBD1	few	CSVETGFNYGYTF	TGCAGCGTTGAGACAGGGTTTAACTATGGCTACACCTTC
TRBV28	TRBJ1-2	-	few	CASSVPPGRSPNNYGYTF	TGTGCCAGCAGTGTACCTCCAGGGCGATCCCCGAACAACTATGGCTACACCTTC
TRBV20-1	TRBJ2-1	-	-	CSARVPNGVYNEQFF	TGCAGTGCTAGAGTGCCCAACGGGGTTTACAATGAGCAGTTCTTC
TRBV7-7	TRBJ2-1	-	few	CASSLSALSSYNEQFF	TGTGCTAGCAGCTTATCGGCCCTGAGCTCCTACAATGAGCAGTTCTTC
TRBV20-1	TRBJ2-5	-	-	CSAYREGAQGTQYF	TGCAGTGCCTACAGGGAGGGAGCCCAAGGGACCCAGTACTTC
TRBV7-9	TRBJ2-1	TRBD2	-	CASSAASGQFF	TGTGCCAGCAGTGCCGCTAGCGGGCAGTTCTTC
TRBV10-3	TRBJ2-7	-	-	CAISEFVGEAQYF	TGTGCCATCAGTGAGTTTGTTGGGGAGGCCCAGTACTTC
TRBV4-3	TRBJ2-1	TRBD2	few	CASSQGAGGLAYNEQFF	TGCGCCAGCAGCCAAGGAGCGGGAGGGCTCGCGTACAATGAGCAGTTCTTC
TRBV29-1	TRBJ2-1	TRBD2	few	CSVAGLSRAGGGHEQFF	TGCAGCGTTGCCGGGTTGTCCAGGGCGGGAGGGGGTCATGAGCAGTTCTTC
TRBV27	TRBJ2-7	-	-	CASKQGGNEQYF	TGTGCCAGCAAGCAGGGGGGGAACGAGCAGTACTTC
TRBV5-1	TRBJ2-3	-	few	CASSPDGIGTDTQYF	TGCGCCAGCAGCCCGGACGGCATAGGGACAGATACGCAGTATTTT
TRBV27	TRBJ1-5	-	-	CASSLGGGRSSNQPQHF	TGTGCCAGCAGTTTAGGTGGTGGCAGGTCTAGCAATCAGCCCCAGCATTTT
TRBV24-1	TRBJ1-2	-	-	CATSDRASGIRGYTF	TGTGCCACCAGTGACCGAGCTTCAGGGATCCGTGGCTACACCTTC
TRBV25-1	TRBJ2-1	-	-	CASSLVLPGPRGQGEQFF	TGTGCCAGCAGCCTCGTCCTCCCGGGACCCCGTGGCCAGGGTGAGCAGTTCTTC
TRBV11-2	TRBJ2-5	-	-	CASSSTGTPKVETQYF	TGTGCCAGCAGCTCGACCGGGACACCTAAGGTGGAGACCCAGTACTTC
TRBV21-1	TRBJ2-4	-	-	CASSNSIPGQGSAKNIQYF	TGTGCCAGCAGCAATAGTATCCCGGGACAGGGATCAGCCAAAAACATTCAGTACTTC
TRBV15	TRBJ2-5	-	-	CATSRDQGGVGETQYF	TGTGCCACCAGCAGAGATCAAGGAGGGGTCGGGGAGACCCAGTACTTC
TRBV29-1	TRBJ2-5	-	-	CSAEGDGVQETQYF	TGCAGCGCCGAAGGGGATGGGGTCCAAGAGACCCAGTACTTC
TRBV7-9	TRBJ1-1	-	few	CASSLMGPPLDTEAFF	TGTGCCAGCAGCTTAATGGGGCCCCCTTTGGACACTGAAGCTTTCTTT
TRBV6-2/TRBV6-3	TRBJ1-5	-	few	CASSLGPDQPQHF	TGTGCCAGCAGTTTGGGGCCCGATCAGCCCCAGCATTTT
TRBV27	TRBJ2-1	-	-	CAISRRVGGYNEQFF	TGTGCCATCTCCCGGCGGGTTGGCGGCTACAATGAGCAGTTCTTC
TRBV4-2	TRBJ2-2	-	-	CASSQGQLTGELFF	TGTGCCAGCAGCCAAGGGCAGCTTACCGGGGAGCTGTTTTTT
TRBV7-9	TRBJ2-7	-	-	CASSPRSREDEQYF	TGTGCCAGCAGCCCCCGGTCCAGGGAAGACGAGCAGTACTTC
TRBV7-9	TRBJ2-5	TRBD2	-	CASSLGHLAEETQYF	TGTGCCAGCAGCTTAGGCCACCTAGCGGAAGAGACCCAGTACTTC
TRBV7-2	TRBJ2-5	TRBD1	-	CASSRDRHQETQYF	TGTGCCAGCAGCCGGGACAGACACCAAGAGACCCAGTACTTC
TRBV9	TRBJ2-3	-	few	CASTTGTPTDTQYF	TGTGCCAGCACCACCGGGACCCCCACAGATACGCAGTATTTT
TRBV12-3/TRBV12-4	TRBJ1-2	-	-	CASRAGRGKSYGYTF	TGTGCCAGCCGAGCAGGGAGGGGAAAAAGCTATGGCTACACCTTC
TRBV5-1	TRBJ2-6	-	-	CASSLVAGGANVLTF	TGCGCCAGCAGCTTGGTGGCTGGTGGGGCCAACGTCCTGACTTTC
TRBV9	TRBJ2-1	TRBD1	-	CASSQRQGAYNEQFF	TGTGCCAGCAGCCAACGACAGGGCGCCTACAATGAGCAGTTCTTC
TRBV7-2	TRBJ1-1	-	-	CASSLGTGAMNTEAFF	TGTGCCAGCAGCTTGGGGACGGGGGCTATGAACACTGAAGCTTTCTTT
TRBV6-5	TRBJ2-7	-	once	CASSYYGSPNEQYF	TGTGCCAGCAGTTACTACGGCAGCCCTAACGAGCAGTACTTC
TRBV5-1	TRBJ2-5	TRBD1	-	CASSRQGSLEETQYF	TGCGCCAGCAGCCGACAGGGGAGCCTCGAGGAGACCCAGTACTTC
TRBV19	TRBJ2-7	TRBD2	few	CASSISGTSGYEQYF	TGTGCCAGTAGTATATCCGGGACTAGCGGCTACGAGCAGTACTTC
TRBV12-3/TRBV12-4	TRBJ1-1	TRBD1	-	CASSDWNRGGNTEAFF	TGTGCCAGCAGTGACTGGAACAGGGGAGGGAACACTGAAGCTTTCTTT
TRBV7-6	TRBJ2-3	-	-	CASSLAGNTDTQYF	TGTGCCAGCAGCTTAGCCGGGAACACAGATACGCAGTATTTT
TRBV7-9	TRBJ2-1	-	-	CASRSAGMDEQFF	TGTGCCAGCAGATCTGCGGGTATGGATGAGCAGTTCTTC
TRBV20-1	TRBJ2-5	-	-	CSARIRDGDEETQYF	TGCAGTGCTAGAATCCGGGACGGGGACGAAGAGACCCAGTACTTC
TRBV20-1	TRBJ2-6	-	few	CSARVLQGAPSGANVLTF	TGCAGTGCTAGAGTCTTACAGGGCGCGCCTTCTGGGGCCAACGTCCTGACTTTC
TRBV7-9	TRBJ2-1	TRBD2	-	CASSLVAAGGDNGQFF	TGTGCCAGCAGCTTAGTGGCGGCGGGAGGGGACAATGGGCAGTTCTTC
TRBV2	TRBJ2-7	-	-	CASTSDSYEQYF	TGTGCCAGCACGTCGGACAGCTACGAGCAGTACTTC
TRBV29-1	TRBJ2-5	TRBD2	few	CSSGTSTRTETQYF	TGCAGCTCCGGGACTAGCACCCGAACTGAGACCCAGTACTTC
TRBV28	TRBJ2-7	-	-	CAISNSGISYEQYF	TGTGCCATTTCAAACTCAGGGATATCCTACGAGCAGTACTTC
TRBV20-1	TRBJ1-1	TRBD1	-	CSATQGTACLRENTEAFF	TGCAGTGCTACGCAGGGGACAGCTTGCCTACGAGAGAACACTGAAGCTTTCTTT
TRBV4-1	TRBJ1-4	TRBD1	-	CASSQDGTGQGEKLFF	TGCGCCAGCAGCCAAGATGGAACGGGACAGGGCGAAAAACTGTTTTTT